This T cell receptor (beta chain) was retrieved from a study of T cells after yellow fever vaccination. General study results and limits: Just a small share of clonotypes turned up in the CD4 compartment as well as the CD8 compartment.

This clonotype appeared a few times. Its cognate antigen is unknown. TCRdb passed the 5' RACE reads through MiXCR, listing each CDR3 protein once. This table has 500,000 to 650,000 distinct CDR3 sequences, 9% to 15% appearing once. Germline CDR1 is MNHEY and CDR2 is SVGAGI. Germline trimming cut 2 bases from V and 3 bases from J; bases unmatched to any gene: 13. The CDR3 is made up of 17 amino acids. The sequencing used PBMCs, collected on the day of the yellow fever booster vaccination. The chain recombines TRBV6-5 with TRBJ2-7; 7 bases align to TRBD2. The receptor's source is a man aged 25 to 40 who received the YFV17D yellow fever vaccine. The CDR3 loop is CASSYIGGGTDYYEQYF. In nucleotides, the CDR3 is TGTGCCAGCAGTTACATTGGGGGGGGGACCGACTACTACGAGCAGTACTTC.